Below, 6 T cell receptor beta chains from the same sample are listed, as sequenced in a study of blood T cell repertoires in COVID-19. Sequenced by immunoSEQ multiplex PCR; TCRdb stores in-frame clones only, minus some. The repertoire consists of some 66,000 clones, with approximately 86% occurring once and the leading ten covering 5.5% to 8%. The specimen sequenced was peripheral blood. These TCRs come from a man in his fifties or sixties with active COVID-19.

The chain recombines TRBV6-5 with TRBJ1-6; perhaps TRBD1 as D (6 bases). CDR3 size: 13 residues. V was clipped by 2 bases and J by 9 bases, with 8 bases between them. Germline loops: CDR1 MNHEY, CDR2 SVGAGI. CDR3 DNA: TGTGCCAGCAGTTACGAACAGGGTTCACCCCTCCACTTT. Translated: CASSYEQGSPLHF.

This clone occurred a few times. Additional DNA sequences in this sample encode the identical CDR3. The chain couples TRBV6-5 to TRBJ2-3; perhaps TRBD1 as D (6 bases). V shed 6 bases and J shed 4 bases, with 11 bases lying between them. This CDR3 is built from 13 residues. Germline CDR1 reads MNHEY; CDR2 reads SVGAGI. The CDR3 DNA follows: TGTGCCAGCAGGCTACAGGGACCAGATACGCAGTATTTT. Its translation: CASRLQGPDTQYF.

This clone has a single count. This chain connects TRBV19 to TRBJ1-4, with a possible D match to TRBD1 (5 bases). CDR3 length: 15 residues. Trimming pared 11 bases from V and 4 bases from J, leaving 20 bases between. Germline CDR1 reads LNHDA; CDR2 reads SQIVND (reference sequence). CDR3 in DNA: TGTGCCTCTCAATCTCAGGGTTTGGGTAATGAAAAACTGTTTTTT. Protein product: CASQSQGLGNEKLFF.

CDR3 in amino acids: CASSFGQSSYNEQFF. The CDR3 nucleotides are TGTGCCAGCAGCTTTGGACAGAGCTCCTACAATGAGCAGTTCTTC. The chain combines TRBV5-6 with TRBJ2-1; the D gene is possibly TRBD1 (6 bases). The germline V and J ends were trimmed by 2 bases and 0 bases, with 9 bases remaining between them. This CDR3 comprises 15 residues. CDR1 and CDR2 (germline): SGHDT, YYEEEE.

The CDR3 protein is CASSLDRGGTEAFF. CDR3 coding DNA: TGTGCCAGCAGCTTAGACCGAGGGGGCACTGAAGCTTTCTTT. The J gene is TRBJ1-1, the V gene TRBV7-8, with D possibly TRBD1 on 6 matching bases. The CDR3 is made up of 14 amino acids. The V gene's germline CDR1 is SGHVS and CDR2 FQNEAQ. V was shortened by 1 base and J by 4 bases, with 10 bases between the two germline ends.

This chain uses TRBV11-2 with TRBJ1-6; TRBD1 agrees at 9 bases. The germline V gene has CDR1 SGHAT and CDR2 FQNNGV. CDR3 size: 15 residues. V lost 0 bases and J lost 7; bases outside the gene matches: 1. Here the CDR3 reads CASSLDGQGNSPLHF. CDR3 bases: TGTGCCAGCAGCTTAGACGGACAGGGGAATTCACCCCTCCACTTT.